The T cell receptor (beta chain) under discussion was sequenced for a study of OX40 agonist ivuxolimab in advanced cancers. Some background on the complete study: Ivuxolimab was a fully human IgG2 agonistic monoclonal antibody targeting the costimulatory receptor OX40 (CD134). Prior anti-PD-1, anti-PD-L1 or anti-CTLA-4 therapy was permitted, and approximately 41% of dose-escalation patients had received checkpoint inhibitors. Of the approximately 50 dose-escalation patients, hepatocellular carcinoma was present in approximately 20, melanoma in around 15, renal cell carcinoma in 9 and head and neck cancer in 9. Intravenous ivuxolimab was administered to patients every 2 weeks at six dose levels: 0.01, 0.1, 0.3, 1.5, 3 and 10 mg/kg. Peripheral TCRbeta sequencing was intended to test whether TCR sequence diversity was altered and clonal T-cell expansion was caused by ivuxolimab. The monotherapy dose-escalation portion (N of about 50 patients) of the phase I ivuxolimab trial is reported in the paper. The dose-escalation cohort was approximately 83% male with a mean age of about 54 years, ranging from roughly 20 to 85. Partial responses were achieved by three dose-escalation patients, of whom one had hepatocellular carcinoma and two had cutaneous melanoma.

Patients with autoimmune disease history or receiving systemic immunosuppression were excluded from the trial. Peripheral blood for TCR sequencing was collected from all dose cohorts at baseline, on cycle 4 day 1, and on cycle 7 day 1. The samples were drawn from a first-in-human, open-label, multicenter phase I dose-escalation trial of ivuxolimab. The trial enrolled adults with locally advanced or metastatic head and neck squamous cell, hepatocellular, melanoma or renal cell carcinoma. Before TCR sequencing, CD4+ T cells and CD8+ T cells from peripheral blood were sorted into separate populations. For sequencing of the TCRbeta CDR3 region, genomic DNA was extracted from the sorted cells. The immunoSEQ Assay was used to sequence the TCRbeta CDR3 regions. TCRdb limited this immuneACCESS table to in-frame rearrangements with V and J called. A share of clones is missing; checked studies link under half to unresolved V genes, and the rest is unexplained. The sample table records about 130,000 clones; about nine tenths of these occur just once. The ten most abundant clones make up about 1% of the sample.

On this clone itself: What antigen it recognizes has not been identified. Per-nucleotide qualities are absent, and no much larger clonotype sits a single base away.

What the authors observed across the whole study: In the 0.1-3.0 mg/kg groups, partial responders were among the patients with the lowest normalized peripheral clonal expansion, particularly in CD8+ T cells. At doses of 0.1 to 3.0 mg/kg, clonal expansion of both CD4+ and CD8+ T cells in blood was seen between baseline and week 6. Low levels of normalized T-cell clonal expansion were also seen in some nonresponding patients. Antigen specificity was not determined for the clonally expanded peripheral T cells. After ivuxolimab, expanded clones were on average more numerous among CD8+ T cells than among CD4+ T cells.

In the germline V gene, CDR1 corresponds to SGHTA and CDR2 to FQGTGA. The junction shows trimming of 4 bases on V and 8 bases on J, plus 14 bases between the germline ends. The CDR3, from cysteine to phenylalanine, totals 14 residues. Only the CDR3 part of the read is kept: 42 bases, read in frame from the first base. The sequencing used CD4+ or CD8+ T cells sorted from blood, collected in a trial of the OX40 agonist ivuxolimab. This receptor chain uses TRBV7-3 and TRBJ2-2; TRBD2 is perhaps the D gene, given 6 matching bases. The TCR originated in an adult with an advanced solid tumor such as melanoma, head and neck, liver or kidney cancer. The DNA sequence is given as TGTGCCAGCAGCTACTTCGGCGGGGCGGGGGAGCTGTTTTTT. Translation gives CASSYFGGAGELFF.